These T cell receptor beta chains were read from a single sample in a study of T-cell reconstitution after alpha-beta-depleted transplantation in children. TCRdb reprocessed the PCR reads via MiXCR and lists one record per CDR3 protein. The profile shows a few hundred thousand distinct CDR3 sequences, more than 9% of them singletons. The sequences come from PBMCs from the stem cell graft donor, collected from the stem cell graft. These receptors were taken from a human donor who donated a stem cell graft to a child with SCID. CDR3s leave out the opening cysteine and the closing phenylalanine or tryptophan. Clone size, where shown, is once, few, many, or a class for clones that have expanded.

cdr3_aa j_call v_call clone_size
ASSQHTVLGSYEQY TRBJ2-7 TRBV5-5 few
ASSQVVSGGLNEQF TRBJ2-1 TRBV3-1 few
ASSYSATFGGSGANVLT TRBJ2-6 TRBV6-5 few
SVVPDTQY TRBJ2-3 TRBV29-1 many
ASSPTNAGNTGELF TRBJ2-2 TRBV12-3/TRBV12-4 few
ASSLYGSNTEAF TRBJ1-1 TRBV27 many
ASTILGGTGDYGYT TRBJ1-2 TRBV4-1 few
ASSPRSVDEQF TRBJ2-1 TRBV2 NA
ASRAIGTFYGYT TRBJ1-2 TRBV12-3/TRBV12-4 NA
SARIAVARSYNEQF TRBJ2-1 TRBV20-1 NA
ASSWGRLNTEAF TRBJ1-1 TRBV12-3/TRBV12-4 few
ASSQWEKLF TRBJ1-4 TRBV3-1 few
SAKAGISSYNEQF TRBJ2-1 TRBV20-1 NA
SARQPTYEQY TRBJ2-7 TRBV20-1 NA
ASSFEGLFNYGYT TRBJ1-2 TRBV12-3/TRBV12-4 many
SAPRWETQY TRBJ2-5 TRBV20-1 few
ASSLTGSPQH TRBJ1-5 TRBV12-3/TRBV12-4 NA
ASSEFRGQHYGYT TRBJ1-2 TRBV25-1 NA
ASSSTRDRVYEQY TRBJ2-7 TRBV7-9 NA
ASSYTGRLGEQY TRBJ2-7 TRBV6-5 few
ASSFGQVNSPLH TRBJ1-6 TRBV12-3/TRBV12-4 NA
ASSADRGGAEAF TRBJ1-1 TRBV7-3 few
ASSLRATGSFEQY TRBJ2-7 TRBV28 NA
ASSLSPTGELF TRBJ2-2 TRBV5-6 NA
ASSDFSGDSYNEQF TRBJ2-1 TRBV10-1 many
ASSLGGGAYNEQF TRBJ2-1 TRBV5-1 few
ASSYLPGNQPQH TRBJ1-5 TRBV6-2/TRBV6-3 few
ASTQGQAKPQH TRBJ1-5 TRBV6-6 few
ASSLGRGNTIY TRBJ1-3 TRBV27 many
SVEGTFKNTEAF TRBJ1-1 TRBV29-1 many
ASSSSVGQPQH TRBJ1-5 TRBV6-5 NA
ASNPSGTKHYNEQF TRBJ2-1 TRBV12-3/TRBV12-4 few
ASSVGDNYNEQF TRBJ2-1 TRBV9 few
ASSLKGLEYEQY TRBJ2-7 TRBV7-3 many
ASSHPDRGQGDTQY TRBJ2-3 TRBV11-2 few
ASRKTGAQDTQY TRBJ2-3 TRBV19 many
ASSPGSSGANVLT TRBJ2-6 TRBV12-3/TRBV12-4 many
ASIPRGTGDAYGYT TRBJ1-2 TRBV12-3/TRBV12-4 few
ASSKDRMPLWTQY TRBJ2-5 TRBV7-8 few
SVDRAGGETQY TRBJ2-5 TRBV29-1 NA